This T cell receptor (beta chain) was captured by sequencing in a study of blood T cell repertoires in COVID-19. Clones were sequenced by immunoSEQ multiplex PCR, and TCRdb holds only the in-frame ones, with some missing. This sample has about 220,000 clones, with 82% found just once. This CDR3 has 15 amino acids. Germline trimming cut 2 bases from V and 6 bases from J; bases unmatched to any gene: 5. Germline-derived CDR1 and CDR2 are SNHLY and FYNNEI. The chain links TRBV2 to TRBJ2-2, with 8 bases lining up with TRBD2. Sequenced input: peripheral blood. The receptor's source is a woman aged 80 or over with acute or convalescent COVID-19. CDR3 coding DNA: TGTGCCAGCAGTGAACTCGCGGGGGGTGCCGGGGAGCTGTTTTTT. Its translation is CASSELAGGAGELFF.